The rows below give T cell receptor beta chains drawn from one sample of a study of CD8+CD57+ T cells in acquired aplastic anemia. TCRdb itself ran the reads through MiXCR, one entry per CDR3 protein. There are about 420,000 distinct CDR3 sequences in the sample; roughly 68% occur only once, and around 4% lies in the top ten. Sequenced sample: sorted CD4+, CD8+, or CD8+CD57+ T cells (not recorded which) from PBMCs. The origin of the receptors is a human donor in good health, serving as a control. The CDR3 runs from the conserved cysteine through the conserved F or W. The D gene is left open where the match is weak. Expanded clones are given a class, and other clones once, few, many or no size at all.

V	J	D	size	CDR3	DNA
TRBV19	TRBJ2-3	.	.	CASSISTRTDTQYF	TGTGCCAGTAGTATTTCGACTCGCACAGATACGCAATATTTT
TRBV6-5	TRBJ1-6	TRBD1	.	CASRRTAGQGEAPLHF	TGTGCCAGCAGGAGAACGGCGGGACAGGGGGAGGCACCCCTCCACTTT
TRBV20-1	TRBJ2-3	TRBD2	many	CSAGAGGADTQYF	TGCAGTGCCGGGGCGGGGGGGGCAGATACGCAGTATTTT
TRBV7-2	TRBJ2-7	TRBD1	once	CASSVGQIGSYEQYF	TGTGCCAGCAGCGTGGGACAGATAGGCTCCTACGAGCAGTACTTC
TRBV5-1	TRBJ2-4	.	many	CASSFSFAKNIQYF	TGCGCCAGCAGCTTTAGCTTTGCCAAAAACATTCAGTACTTC
TRBV7-2	TRBJ2-5	TRBD2	.	CASRPTSGGASETQYF	TGTGCCAGCAGACCAACTAGCGGGGGGGCCTCAGAGACCCAGTACTTC
TRBV20-1	TRBJ2-7	TRBD1	.	CSVQGQATPQQYF	TGCAGTGTGCAGGGACAGGCGACGCCCCAGCAGTACTTC
TRBV9	TRBJ2-7	TRBD2	.	CASSVAGGGAYEQYF	TGTGCCAGCAGTGTAGCGGGCGGGGGGGCCTACGAGCAGTACTTC
TRBV7-8	TRBJ1-6	TRBD1	.	CASSFSGTGGESPLHF	TGTGCCAGCAGCTTCTCCGGGACAGGGGGAGAATCACCCCTCCACTTT
TRBV29-1	TRBJ2-5	.	few	CSANIGETQYF	TGCAGCGCAAACATAGGCGAGACCCAGTACTTC
TRBV20-1	TRBJ2-7	TRBD1	.	CSARNRQGSPYEQYF	TGCAGTGCTAGGAACAGACAGGGGTCTCCCTACGAGCAGTACTTC
TRBV19	TRBJ1-2	.	many	CASSIGPQDPHGYTF	TGTGCCAGTAGTATAGGACCCCAGGACCCCCATGGCTACACCTTC
TRBV6-2/TRBV6-3	TRBJ1-1	.	few	CASSYLGEYHTEAFF	TGTGCCAGCAGTTACCTGGGGGAATATCACACTGAAGCTTTCTTT
TRBV5-1	TRBJ1-1	.	.	CASSRPPIPEAFF	TGTGCCAGCAGCCGGCCCCCGATCCCTGAAGCTTTCTTT
TRBV29-1	TRBJ1-1	TRBD1	few	CSVVKDRAYTEAFF	TGCAGCGTTGTAAAGGACAGGGCCTACACTGAAGCTTTCTTT
TRBV4-1	TRBJ2-3	.	.	CASSRARASPETQYF	TGCGCCAGCAGCCGAGCCAGGGCTAGTCCAGAAACGCAGTATTTT
TRBV7-2	TRBJ1-2	.	.	CASSFRHGSSGNTTF	TGTGCCAGCAGCTTCCGGCACGGGAGCTCTGGAAACACCACCTTC